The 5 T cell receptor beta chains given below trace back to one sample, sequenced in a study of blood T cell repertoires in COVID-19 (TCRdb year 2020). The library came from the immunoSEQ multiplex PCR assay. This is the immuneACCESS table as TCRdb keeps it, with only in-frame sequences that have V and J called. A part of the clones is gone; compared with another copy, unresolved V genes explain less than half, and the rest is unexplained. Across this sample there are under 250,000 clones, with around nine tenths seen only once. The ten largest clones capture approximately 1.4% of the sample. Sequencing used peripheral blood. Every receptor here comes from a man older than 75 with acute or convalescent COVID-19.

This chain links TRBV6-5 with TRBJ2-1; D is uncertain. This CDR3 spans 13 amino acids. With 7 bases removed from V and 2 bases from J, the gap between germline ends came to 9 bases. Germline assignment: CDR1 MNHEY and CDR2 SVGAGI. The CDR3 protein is CASKRVTYNEQFF. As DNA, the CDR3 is TGTGCCAGCAAGCGAGTTACCTACAATGAGCAGTTCTTC.

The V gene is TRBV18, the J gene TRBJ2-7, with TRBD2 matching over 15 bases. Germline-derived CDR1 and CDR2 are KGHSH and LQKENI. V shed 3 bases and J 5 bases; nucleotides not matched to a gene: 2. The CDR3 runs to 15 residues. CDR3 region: CASSPGLAGGHEQYF. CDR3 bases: TGTGCCAGCTCACCGGGACTAGCGGGGGGCCACGAGCAGTACTTC.

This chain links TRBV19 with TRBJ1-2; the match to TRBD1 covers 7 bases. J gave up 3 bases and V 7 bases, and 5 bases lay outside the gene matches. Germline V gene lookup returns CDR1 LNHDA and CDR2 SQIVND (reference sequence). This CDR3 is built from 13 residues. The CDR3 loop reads CASKGQLHYGYTF. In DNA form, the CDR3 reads TGTGCCAGTAAGGGACAGCTTCACTATGGCTACACCTTC.

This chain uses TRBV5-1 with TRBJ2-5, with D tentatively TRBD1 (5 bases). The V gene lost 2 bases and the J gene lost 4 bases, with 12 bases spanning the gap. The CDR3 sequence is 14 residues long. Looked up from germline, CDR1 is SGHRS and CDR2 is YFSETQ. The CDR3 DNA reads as TGCGCCAGCAGCTTTGAACAGGTCTCAGAGACCCAGTACTTC. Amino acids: CASSFEQVSETQYF.

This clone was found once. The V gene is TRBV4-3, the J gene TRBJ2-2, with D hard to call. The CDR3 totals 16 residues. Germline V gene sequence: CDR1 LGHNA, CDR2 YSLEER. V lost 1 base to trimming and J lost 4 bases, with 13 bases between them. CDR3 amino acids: CASSQAVWQRTGELFF. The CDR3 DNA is TGCGCCAGCAGCCAAGCAGTCTGGCAACGCACCGGGGAGCTGTTTTTT.